The 32 T cell receptor beta chains below come from one sample, sequenced in a study of blood T cell repertoires in COVID-19. TCRdb's copy holds only in-frame clones and misses some; the assay was immunoSEQ multiplex PCR. The sample has a few hundred thousand clones, roughly 85% seen once; the top ten hold 3.6%. Sequenced: peripheral blood. The origin of the receptors is a woman younger than 30 with acute or convalescent COVID-19.

The rearrangement joins TRBV9 to TRBJ2-3; D not certain. The CDR3 sequence is 15 residues long. CDR1 and CDR2 from the germline V gene are SGDLS and YYNGEE. Trimming removed 0 bases from V and 0 bases from J, with 8 bases in between. CDR3: CASSVGSSSTDTQYF. The CDR3 DNA is TGTGCCAGCAGCGTAGGTAGCTCCAGCACAGATACGCAGTATTTT.

The CDR3: CASSDRQGLMGTQYF. The CDR3 DNA follows: TGTGCCAGCAGCGACCGACAGGGGTTGATGGGGACCCAGTACTTC. The chain has TRBV9 and TRBJ2-5, with TRBD1 matching over 8 bases. The CDR3 has 15 amino acids. V shed 3 bases, J shed 7 bases, and the junction held 11 bases outside the gene matches. The V gene's germline CDR1 is SGDLS and CDR2 YYNGEE. Full variable domain (outside the CDR3, taken from reference TRBV9 and TRBJ2-5): DSGVTQTPKHLITATGQRVTLRCSPRSGDLSVYWYQQSLDQGLQFLIQYYNGEERAKGNILERFSAQQFPDLHSELNLSSLELGDSALYFCASSDRQGLMGTQYFGPGTRLLVL.

The chain joins TRBV7-3 to TRBJ2-5; TRBD2 matches 8 bases. CDR1 and CDR2 (germline): SGHTA, FQGTGA. This CDR3 spans 16 amino acids. The V gene end was trimmed by 2 bases and the J gene end by 4 bases; junction bases not matched to a gene: 9. CDR3 coding DNA: TGTGCCAGCAGCTTAGAAACGGGAGGGCCGGGAGAGACCCAGTACTTC. Translation gives CASSLETGGPGETQYF.

The chain combines TRBV19 with TRBJ1-4, with D maybe TRBD1 (5 bases). Germline CDR1 reads LNHDA; CDR2 reads SQIVND (reference sequence). The CDR3 is made up of 13 amino acids. V was shortened by 5 bases and J by 11 bases, with 15 bases between the two germline ends. CDR3 amino acids: CASSPDSLWKLFF. DNA of the CDR3: TGTGCCAGTAGTCCCGACAGTTTGTGGAAACTGTTTTTT.

This clone has a handful of counts. The rearrangement uses TRBV5-5 and TRBJ1-4; TRBD1 might be the D (6 bases). This CDR3 has 16 residues. Trimming shortened V by 0 bases and J by 10 bases, and 19 bases separated the two germline ends. Germline V gene data show CDR1 as SGHKS and CDR2 as YYEKEE (reference sequence). CDR3 bases: TGTGCCAGCAGCTTGGAGGGGCAGGGGCGGCGCGGAAAACTGTTTTTT. It is translated as CASSLEGQGRRGKLFF.

CDR3 nucleotide sequence: TGTGCCAGCAGTCCTCCCCCCGACAGGGGGCCTATTATTAGCAATCAGCCCCAGCATTTT. This encodes CASSPPPDRGPIISNQPQHF. The J gene is TRBJ1-5, the V gene TRBV6-6, with 10 bases identical to TRBD1. The V and J ends lost 5 bases and 0 bases, in that order; junction bases with no gene match: 16. CDR1 and CDR2 from the germline V gene are MNHNY and SVGAGI (reference sequence). The CDR3 is made up of 20 amino acids.

The chain is built from TRBV5-1 and TRBJ2-3; a possible D gene is TRBD1 (5 bases). Trimming shortened V by 1 base and J by 4 bases, and 16 bases separated the two germline ends. The CDR3 totals 16 residues. Germline assignment: CDR1 SGHRS and CDR2 YFSETQ. The CDR3 loop is CASSLQAALGADTQYF. In DNA form, the CDR3 reads TGCGCCAGCAGCTTGCAGGCGGCTCTAGGGGCAGATACGCAGTATTTT. Supplemented by reference TRBV5-1 and TRBJ2-3, the full variable domain reads KAGVTQTPRYLIKTRGQQVTLSCSPISGHRSVSWYQQTPGQGLQFLFEYFSETQRNKGNFPGRFSGRQFSNSRSEMNVSTLELGDSALYLCASSLQAALGADTQYFGPGTRLTVL.

Concerning this clone itself: Distinct nucleotide sequences in the sample also encode this CDR3. This chain connects TRBV19 to TRBJ1-5, with 7 bases aligning to TRBD1. The CDR3 totals 14 residues. CDR1 is LNHDA, CDR2 SQIVND, per germline (reference sequence). J was trimmed by 2 bases and V by 6 bases; bases with no gene match: 4. This chain's CDR3 is CASSRTGGNQPQHF. The CDR3 coding sequence is TGTGCCAGTAGCCGAACAGGGGGCAATCAGCCCCAGCATTTT.

The chain uses TRBV7-9 and TRBJ2-3, with D unresolved. The CDR3 runs 14 residues. Trimming shortened V by 6 bases and J by 0 bases, and 10 bases separated the two germline ends. Germline assignment: CDR1 SEHNR and CDR2 FQNEAQ (reference sequence). As DNA, the CDR3 is TGTGCCAGCAGACTTCAGACTAGCACAGATACGCAGTATTTT. It translates to CASRLQTSTDTQYF.

The CDR3 bases are TGTGCCAGCAGCCAAGATCACCCAATTTACTACACAGATACGCAGTATTTT. Residues: CASSQDHPIYYTDTQYF. The rearrangement uses TRBV4-2 and TRBJ2-3, with unresolved D. The CDR3 has 17 residues. Germline V gene lookup returns CDR1 LGHNA and CDR2 YNFKEQ. V was cut by 0 bases and J by 2 bases, with 15 bases left in between.

The chain links TRBV27 to TRBJ1-2; D is unresolved. V was cut by 6 bases and J by 0 bases, with 11 bases left in between. Per the germline V gene, CDR1 is MNHEY and CDR2 is SMNVEV (reference sequence). This CDR3 comprises 14 residues. The CDR3 here is CASSPGVPNYGYTF. The DNA of the CDR3 is TGTGCCAGCAGCCCCGGGGTGCCTAACTATGGCTACACCTTC.

V and J are TRBV7-8 and TRBJ1-1, with D possibly matching TRBD1 (5 bases). From germline, CDR1 is SGHVS and CDR2 FQNEAQ. V lost 3 bases and J 0 bases, leaving 8 bases between the germline ends. This CDR3 is 14 amino acids long. The CDR3 is CASSFAGMNTEAFF. The CDR3 DNA follows: TGTGCCAGCAGCTTTGCAGGGATGAACACTGAAGCTTTCTTT. The whole variable domain, remainder taken from reference TRBV7-8 and TRBJ1-1, is GAGVSQSPRYKVAKRGQDVALRCDPISGHVSLFWYQQALGQGPEFLTYFQNEAQLDKSGLPSDRFFAERPEGSVSTLKIQRTQQEDSAVYLCASSFAGMNTEAFFGQGTRLTVV.

The chain recombines TRBV2 with TRBJ2-5; 9 bases line up with TRBD1. Germline CDR1 SNHLY, CDR2 FYNNEI. Trimming removed 4 bases from V and 3 bases from J; junction bases left unmatched: 0. This CDR3 contains 13 residues. The CDR3 sequence: CASSGDREETQYF. The CDR3 DNA follows: TGTGCCAGCAGTGGGGACAGGGAAGAGACCCAGTACTTC.

The CDR3 reads CASSLNSLSNQPQHF. The CDR3 DNA reads as TGTGCCAGCAGCTTAAATTCACTTAGCAATCAGCCCCAGCATTTT. V usage is TRBV7-8 and J usage is TRBJ1-5; D unclear. V lost 2 bases, J lost 0 bases, and 8 bases lay in between. The CDR3 is 15 residues long. CDR1 and CDR2 from the germline V gene are SGHVS and FQNEAQ. Complete variable domain (other parts from reference TRBV7-8 and TRBJ1-5): GAGVSQSPRYKVAKRGQDVALRCDPISGHVSLFWYQQALGQGPEFLTYFQNEAQLDKSGLPSDRFFAERPEGSVSTLKIQRTQQEDSAVYLCASSLNSLSNQPQHFGDGTRLSIL.

The V and J genes are TRBV2 and TRBJ2-5; D perhaps matches TRBD2 (6 bases). Germline V CDR1 and CDR2: SNHLY, FYNNEI. V lost 7 bases and J 9 bases, leaving 15 bases between the germline ends. The CDR3 extends over 12 amino acids. In DNA, the CDR3 is TGTGCCAGCAAGACGGGAGTGGCCGCCCAGTACTTC. This gives the protein CASKTGVAAQYF.

The rearrangement links TRBV2 to TRBJ1-1; D is undetermined. Trimming removed 5 bases at V and 1 base at J, with 8 bases between. The CDR3 is 13 residues long. Per the germline V gene, CDR1 is SNHLY and CDR2 is FYNNEI. CDR3 sequence: CASSLTQNTEAFF. The CDR3 nucleotides are TGTGCCAGCAGTCTGACACAGAACACTGAAGCTTTCTTT.

The chain carries TRBV7-3 and TRBJ2-1, with TRBD2 matching 9 bases. V dropped 4 bases and J dropped 5; count of bases not matched to a gene: 3. The germline CDR1 and CDR2 sequences are SGHTA and FQGTGA. CDR3 length: 14 amino acids. DNA of the CDR3: TGTGCCAGCAGCTGGCGGGGGGGCCACAATGAGCAGTTCTTC. Its protein product is CASSWRGGHNEQFF.

This chain uses TRBV5-5 with TRBJ2-3; the match to TRBD2 covers 7 bases. Germline assignment: CDR1 SGHKS and CDR2 YYEKEE (reference sequence). J was trimmed by 2 bases and V by 4 bases; bases with no gene match: 7. The length of the CDR3 is 15 residues. CDR3 nucleotide sequence: TGTGCCAGCAGCCTTAGAGCGGGGTACACAGATACGCAGTATTTT. Encoded protein: CASSLRAGYTDTQYF.

V usage is TRBV10-3 and J usage is TRBJ1-2, with TRBD1 identical over 9 bases. CDR1 and CDR2 (germline): ENHRY, SYGVKD. V shed 6 bases and J 1 base; nucleotides not matched to a gene: 3. This CDR3 comprises 14 residues. CDR3 sequence reads: CAIRGTGLNYGYTF. CDR3 nucleotides: TGTGCCATCAGGGGGACAGGGCTTAACTATGGCTACACCTTC.

The chain has TRBV19 and TRBJ2-1, with D unresolved. V dropped 5 bases and J dropped 4 bases, with 9 bases sitting between them. Looked up from germline, CDR1 is LNHDA and CDR2 is SQIVND (reference sequence). The length of the CDR3 is 13 residues. CDR3 residues: CASSRTTYNEQFF. Here the CDR3 DNA reads TGTGCCAGTAGTCGCACCACTTACAATGAGCAGTTCTTC.

The chain joins TRBV4-2 to TRBJ1-4, with D possibly being TRBD1 (5 bases). The CDR3 runs to 15 residues. Trimming cost V 3 bases and J 5 bases, with 13 bases left between them. The germline CDR1 and CDR2 sequences are LGHNA and YNFKEQ. Here the CDR3 DNA reads TGTGCCAGCAGCCAGGGAGGGGAAGCAAATGAAAAACTGTTTTTT. This gives the protein CASSQGGEANEKLFF.

This chain joins TRBV29-1 and TRBJ1-4, with TRBD1 as a possible D gene (6 bases). V shed 7 bases and J shed 0 bases, with 9 bases lying between them. The CDR3 is 13 amino acids. Looked up from germline, CDR1 is SQVTM and CDR2 is ANQGSEA. This chain's CDR3 is CSAKGATNEKLFF. In DNA, the CDR3 is TGCAGCGCTAAGGGGGCAACTAATGAAAAACTGTTTTTT. The entire variable domain, with the rest obtained from reference TRBV29-1 and TRBJ1-4, is as follows: SAVISQKPSRDICQRGTSLTIQCQVDSQVTMMFWYRQQPGQSLTLIATANQGSEATYESGFVIDKFPISRPNLTFSTLTVSNMSPEDSSIYLCSAKGATNEKLFFGSGTQLSVL.

As for this clone: The sample has other DNA sequences that encode this CDR3 too. The chain carries TRBV5-4 and TRBJ1-2, with 7 bases fitting TRBD1. The CDR3 extends over 12 amino acids. Germline CDR1 and CDR2: SGHNT and YYREEE (reference sequence). Germline trimming cut 0 bases from V and 8 bases from J; bases unmatched to any gene: 1. CDR3 in DNA: TGTGCCAGCAGCTTGGACAGGGGAGGCTACACCTTC. This translates into CASSLDRGGYTF.

This rearrangement joins TRBV6-2 or TRBV6-3 to TRBJ1-4; D remains ambiguous. CDR3 size: 15 residues. Germline V gene sequence: CDR1 MNHEY, CDR2 SVGEGT. Trimming left V 4 bases short and J 3 bases short, with 12 bases between. CDR3: CASSSHGEANEKLFF. As DNA, the CDR3 is TGTGCCAGCAGTTCCCACGGGGAGGCTAATGAAAAACTGTTTTTT.

V and J are TRBV5-1 and TRBJ1-2; D gene unclear. The germline V gene has CDR1 SGHRS and CDR2 YFSETQ. V shed 4 bases and J shed 4 bases, with 17 bases lying between them. The CDR3 spans 15 residues. The CDR3 sequence: CASSGNAGAGYGYTF. DNA of the CDR3: TGCGCCAGCAGCGGAAATGCGGGTGCGGGCTATGGCTACACCTTC.

The rearrangement links TRBV7-8 to TRBJ2-1, with a tentative D call TRBD1 (6 bases). The CDR3 extends over 17 amino acids. Germline CDR1 is SGHVS and CDR2 is FQNEAQ. With 1 base removed from V and 0 bases from J, the gap between germline ends came to 13 bases. The CDR3: CASSLEWGRSSYNEQFF. The CDR3 DNA follows: TGTGCCAGCAGCTTAGAGTGGGGGCGCAGCTCCTACAATGAGCAGTTCTTC.

This clone was counted between two and nine times. The same CDR3 is also encoded by other DNA sequences in this sample. The genes are TRBV7-9 and TRBJ1-6, with 10 bases aligning to TRBD1. The germline V gene encodes CDR1 SEHNR and CDR2 FQNEAQ (reference sequence). This CDR3 has 15 amino acids. The trim removed 5 bases at V and 7 bases at J, leaving 5 bases unmatched. The CDR3, as DNA: TGTGCCAGCAGCCTCACGGGACAGGGGAATTCACCCCTCCACTTT. Protein: CASSLTGQGNSPLHF.

This chain uses TRBV2 with TRBJ1-4; 7 bases agree with TRBD1. The CDR3 is made up of 14 amino acids. Germline CDR1 and CDR2: SNHLY and FYNNEI. The ends lost 3 bases at V and 8 bases at J; junction bases unmatched: 6. CDR3 amino acids: CASSDTGDEEKLFF. In nucleotides, the CDR3 is TGTGCCAGCAGTGATACAGGGGATGAGGAAAAACTGTTTTTT.

The chain couples TRBV27 to TRBJ2-1, with 9 bases lining up with TRBD1. This CDR3 contains 19 residues. V dropped 7 bases and J dropped 5; count of bases not matched to a gene: 21. The germline V gene encodes CDR1 MNHEY and CDR2 SMNVEV (reference sequence). The CDR3 nucleotides read TGTGCCAGCACCCGCCGGGACAGGGACATCGGTGGTCCCAACAATGAGCAGTTCTTC. Translating it yields CASTRRDRDIGGPNNEQFF.

The chain joins TRBV7-3 to TRBJ2-5, with 8 bases that match TRBD1. CDR3 length: 16 residues. Germline V gene sequence: CDR1 SGHTA, CDR2 FQGTGA. V was pared by 0 bases and J by 4 bases, with 7 bases of the junction left unmatched. The CDR3 nucleotides are TGTGCCAGCAGCTTAACAAGCGGACAGGGTGGAGAGACCCAGTACTTC. Protein: CASSLTSGQGGETQYF. The full variable domain, in which reference TRBV7-3 and TRBJ2-5 provide the parts outside the CDR3, is GAGVSQTPSNKVTEKGKYVELRCDPISGHTALYWYRQSLGQGPEFLIYFQGTGAADDSGLPNDRFFAVRPEGSVSTLKIQRTERGDSAVYLCASSLTSGQGGETQYFGPGTRLLVL.

The chain is built from TRBV6-5 and TRBJ2-2; TRBD1 agrees at 7 bases. The CDR3 extends over 12 amino acids. V shed 5 bases and J 7 bases; nucleotides not matched to a gene: 1. The germline gives CDR1 MNHEY, CDR2 SVGAGI. CDR3 amino acids: CASSRTGGELFF. In DNA, the CDR3 is TGTGCCAGCAGTCGGACAGGCGGGGAGCTGTTTTTT.

The V gene is TRBV18, the J gene TRBJ2-3; the match to TRBD2 covers 8 bases. The CDR3 runs to 15 residues. Germline assignment: CDR1 KGHSH and CDR2 LQKENI. V shed 2 bases, J shed 6 bases, and the junction held 7 bases outside the gene matches. Here the CDR3 DNA reads TGTGCCAGCTCACCAGTCGGGGGGGCTGGCGATACGCAGTATTTT. Protein: CASSPVGGAGDTQYF.